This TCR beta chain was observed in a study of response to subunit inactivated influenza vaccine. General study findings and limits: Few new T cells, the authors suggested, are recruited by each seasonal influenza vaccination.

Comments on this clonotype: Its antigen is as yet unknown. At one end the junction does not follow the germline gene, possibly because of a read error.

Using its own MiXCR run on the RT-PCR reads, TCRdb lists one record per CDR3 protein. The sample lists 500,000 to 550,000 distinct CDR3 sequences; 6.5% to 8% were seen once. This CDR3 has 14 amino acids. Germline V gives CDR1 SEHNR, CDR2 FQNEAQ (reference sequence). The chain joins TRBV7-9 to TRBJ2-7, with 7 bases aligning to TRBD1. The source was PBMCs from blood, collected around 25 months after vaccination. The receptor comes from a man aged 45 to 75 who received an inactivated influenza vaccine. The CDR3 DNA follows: TGTCCCAGCAGCAAAACAGGGGTTGGCTACGAGCAGTACTTC. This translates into CPSSKTGVGYEQYF. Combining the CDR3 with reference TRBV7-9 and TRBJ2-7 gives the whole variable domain DTGVSQNPRHKITKRGQNVTFRCDPISEHNRLYWYRQTLGQGPEFLTYFQNEAQLEKSRLLSDRFSAERPKGSFSTLEIQRTEQGDSAMYLCPSSKTGVGYEQYFGPGTRLTVT.